These 20 T cell receptor beta chains originate from one sample sequenced in a study of cytomegalovirus exposure and HLA in healthy donors. Vbeta (60) and Jbeta (13) primers were used in the PCR. Profiling relied on immunoSEQ multiplex PCR, and the TCRdb table lists in-frame clones only, not all of them. The sample consists of over 85,000 clones, around 77% of them appearing once. Sample: PBMCs. The receptors were sampled from a female donor in good health and CMV-seronegative.

This clone came up a few times. This chain connects TRBV27 to TRBJ2-3; 9 bases are shared with TRBD2. J gave up 0 bases and V 2 bases, and 9 bases lay outside the gene matches. The CDR3 sequence is 18 residues long. The germline CDR1 and CDR2 sequences are MNHEY and SMNVEV (reference sequence). The CDR3: CASSLGAGGPSSTDTQYF. Written as DNA, the CDR3 is TGTGCCAGCAGTTTAGGGGCGGGAGGGCCGTCTAGCACAGATACGCAGTATTTT.

The table lists this clone with a count of one. The chain uses TRBV2 and TRBJ1-4; 7 bases are shared with TRBD1. Trimming at V came to 6 bases and at J to 1 base, leaving 11 bases not matched to a gene. CDR1 SNHLY and CDR2 FYNNEI come from the germline V gene. CDR3 length: 17 amino acids. The CDR3 protein is CASSKGTVLRTNEKLFF. The DNA of the CDR3 is TGTGCCAGCAGCAAGGGGACAGTTCTCCGAACTAATGAAAAACTGTTTTTT.

The chain carries TRBV4-1 and TRBJ2-1, with D possibly being TRBD1 (5 bases). The V end was cut by 3 bases, the J end by 0 bases, with 15 bases between. CDR1 is MGHRA, CDR2 YSYEKL, per germline. The CDR3 spans 17 residues. CDR3 DNA: TGCGCCAGCAGCCACCCGGATCAGGGCGGCTCCTACAATGAGCAGTTCTTC. It is translated as CASSHPDQGGSYNEQFF.

The V call is TRBV6-5, the J call TRBJ1-3, with D possibly TRBD1 on 5 matching bases. Germline V CDR1 and CDR2: MNHEY, SVGAGI. V was trimmed by 5 bases and J by 0 bases, leaving 11 bases between them. This CDR3 has 15 amino acids. Here the CDR3 reads CASSRTRASGNTIYF. The DNA of the CDR3 is TGTGCCAGCAGTCGAACCAGGGCCTCTGGAAACACCATATATTTT.

This clone was counted a few times. This sequence joins TRBV6-1 and TRBJ2-7, with D maybe TRBD1 (6 bases). Germline CDR1 reads MNHNS; CDR2 reads SASEGT. This CDR3 comprises 17 residues. V was clipped by 3 bases and J by 0 bases, with 18 bases between them. The CDR3 here is CASSDLPPTGYSYEQYF. The DNA for the CDR3 is TGTGCCAGCAGTGACCTTCCCCCAACAGGGTACTCCTACGAGCAGTACTTC.

The chain employs TRBV6-5 and TRBJ1-1; TRBD1 agrees at 9 bases. CDR1 is MNHEY and CDR2 is SVGAGI in the germline V gene. Trimming removed 5 bases from V and 7 bases from J; junction bases left unmatched: 8. The CDR3 sequence is 14 residues long. The CDR3 nucleotides are TGTGCCAGCAGTATACAGGGGGCAATTTTTGAAGCTTTCTTT. This encodes CASSIQGAIFEAFF.

This sequence joins TRBV6-5 and TRBJ2-1; D not resolved. With 2 bases removed from V and 4 bases from J, the gap between germline ends came to 6 bases. Germline V lookup: CDR1 MNHEY, CDR2 SVGAGI. The CDR3 loop spans 13 amino acids. In DNA form, the CDR3 reads TGTGCCAGCAGTTACGGCCTGTACAATGAGCAGTTCTTC. This codes for CASSYGLYNEQFF.

The rearrangement links TRBV15 to TRBJ1-2; D perhaps matches TRBD1 (5 bases). The germline V gene encodes CDR1 LNHNV and CDR2 YYDKDF (reference sequence). This CDR3 is built from 16 residues. V was trimmed by 1 base and J by 6 bases, leaving 18 bases between them. The chain's CDR3 is CATSRAEQVPRNGYTF. CDR3 sequence (DNA): TGTGCCACCAGCAGAGCGGAACAGGTACCAAGAAATGGCTACACCTTC. Together with reference TRBV15 and TRBJ1-2, the CDR3 gives the full variable domain: DAMVIQNPRYQVTQFGKPVTLSCSQTLNHNVMYWYQQKSSQAPKLLFHYYDKDFNNEADTPDNFQSRRPNTSFCFLDIRSPGLGDTAMYLCATSRAEQVPRNGYTFGSGTRLTVV.

The CDR3 nucleotides read TGTGCCAGCAGCGTAGCGGGGACAGGCGTGGGGATTGGAAACACCATATATTTT. Translating it yields CASSVAGTGVGIGNTIYF. The chain links TRBV9 to TRBJ1-3; 8 bases line up with TRBD1. The length of the CDR3 is 18 residues. The germline V gene has CDR1 SGDLS and CDR2 YYNGEE. V lost 0 bases to trimming and J lost 3 bases; unmatched junction nucleotides: 11. Full variable domain (missing parts from reference TRBV9 and TRBJ1-3): DSGVTQTPKHLITATGQRVTLRCSPRSGDLSVYWYQQSLDQGLQFLIQYYNGEERAKGNILERFSAQQFPDLHSELNLSSLELGDSALYFCASSVAGTGVGIGNTIYFGEGSWLTVV.

V is TRBV6-5 and J is TRBJ2-1; TRBD1 agrees at 7 bases. The CDR3 is made up of 14 amino acids. V shed 6 bases and J 4 bases; nucleotides not matched to a gene: 6. Per the germline V gene, CDR1 is MNHEY and CDR2 is SVGAGI. As DNA, the CDR3 is TGTGCCAGCAGCGCCGGGACAGCTTACAATGAGCAGTTCTTC. This gives the protein CASSAGTAYNEQFF.

This chain links TRBV7-9 with TRBJ2-1; 14 bases line up with TRBD2. The CDR3 consists of 17 residues. Per germline, CDR1 SEHNR and CDR2 FQNEAQ (reference sequence). After removal of 0 bases from V and 5 bases from J, the junction contained 3 bases not matched to a gene. CDR3 DNA: TGTGCCAGCAGCTTAGCGTGGGGACTAGCGGGAGACAATGAGCAGTTCTTC. Protein sequence: CASSLAWGLAGDNEQFF.

There are a few counts of this clone. The chain carries TRBV29-1 and TRBJ1-2; D is unresolved. Germline CDR1 SQVTM, CDR2 ANQGSEA. V lost 4 bases and J 4 bases, leaving 13 bases between the germline ends. This CDR3 contains 13 residues. The CDR3 sequence: CSVVPWSAYGYTF. In DNA form, the CDR3 reads TGCAGCGTTGTGCCGTGGAGTGCCTATGGCTACACCTTC.

This clone is medium-sized in the sample. This chain's CDR3 is CASSPGTGLRWEQYF. Here the CDR3 DNA reads TGTGCCAGCAGCCCCGGGACAGGCCTGCGGTGGGAGCAGTACTTC. This chain joins TRBV7-8 and TRBJ2-7; 8 bases align to TRBD1. J was trimmed by 7 bases and V by 5 bases; bases with no gene match: 13. The CDR3 covers 15 residues. Germline values: CDR1 SGHVS, CDR2 FQNEAQ.

CDR3 in DNA: TGTGCCAGCAGCTTGGGGGGGCCGAACACTGAAGCTTTCTTT. Its protein product is CASSLGGPNTEAFF. The chain combines TRBV5-4 with TRBJ1-1; D is possibly TRBD1 (6 bases). Germline V gives CDR1 SGHNT, CDR2 YYREEE (reference sequence). This CDR3 contains 14 residues. The germline V and J ends were trimmed by 0 bases and 1 base, with 7 bases remaining between them.

This chain uses TRBV7-3 with TRBJ2-7, with 8 positions matching TRBD2. CDR1 is SGHTA, CDR2 FQGTGA, per germline. Trimming removed 5 bases from V and 1 base from J; junction bases left unmatched: 7. The CDR3 spans 15 residues. CDR3 sequence: CASSPGTGGSYEQYF. The CDR3, as DNA: TGTGCCAGCAGCCCCGGGACGGGAGGGTCCTACGAGCAGTACTTC.

The rearrangement uses TRBV29-1 and TRBJ2-1; possibly TRBD2 for D (6 bases). The length of the CDR3 is 11 residues. CDR1 is SQVTM, CDR2 ANQGSEA, per germline. Trimming stripped 5 bases from V and 5 bases from J, with 7 bases between. As DNA, the CDR3 is TGCAGCGTTAGGACTAACAATGAGCAGTTCTTC. Encoded protein: CSVRTNNEQFF.

The rearrangement uses TRBV10-3 and TRBJ2-7; no clear D gene. The V end lost 2 bases, the J end lost 3 bases, and 8 bases lay between the germline ends. CDR3 length: 13 amino acids. Germline V CDR1 and CDR2: ENHRY, SYGVKD. The CDR3 coding sequence is TGTGCCATCAGTGAGGTAGCAAACTACGAGCAGTACTTC. This encodes CAISEVANYEQYF.

The V gene is TRBV7-2, the J gene TRBJ2-1; D is undetermined. The CDR3 has 16 amino acids. The germline V gene has CDR1 SGHTA and CDR2 FQGNSA. The V end was cut by 5 bases, the J end by 0 bases, with 14 bases between. The chain's CDR3 is CASSLLNAYSYNEQFF. In DNA, the CDR3 is TGTGCCAGCAGCCTCTTGAACGCCTACTCCTACAATGAGCAGTTCTTC.

The J gene is TRBJ2-7, the V gene TRBV5-6; possibly TRBD2 for D (5 bases). V was clipped by 2 bases and J by 6 bases, with 9 bases between them. The CDR3 is made up of 12 amino acids. Germline values: CDR1 SGHDT, CDR2 YYEEEE. CDR3 bases: TGTGCCAGCAGCTTTCTAGCTGCCGAGCAGTACTTC. Translation: CASSFLAAEQYF. Complete variable domain (other parts from reference TRBV5-6 and TRBJ2-7): DAGVTQSPTHLIKTRGQQVTLRCSPKSGHDTVSWYQQALGQGPQFIFQYYEEEERQRGNFPDRFSGHQFPNYSSELNVNALLLGDSALYLCASSFLAAEQYFGPGTRLTVT.

This clone occurred once. The V gene is TRBV11-2, the J gene TRBJ2-2; no firm D call. Germline values: CDR1 SGHAT, CDR2 FQNNGV. The CDR3 has 13 residues. V lost 1 base to trimming and J lost 6 bases, with 6 bases between them. This chain's CDR3 is CASSLVEAGELFF. CDR3 DNA sequence: TGTGCCAGCAGCTTAGTCGAGGCCGGGGAGCTGTTTTTT.